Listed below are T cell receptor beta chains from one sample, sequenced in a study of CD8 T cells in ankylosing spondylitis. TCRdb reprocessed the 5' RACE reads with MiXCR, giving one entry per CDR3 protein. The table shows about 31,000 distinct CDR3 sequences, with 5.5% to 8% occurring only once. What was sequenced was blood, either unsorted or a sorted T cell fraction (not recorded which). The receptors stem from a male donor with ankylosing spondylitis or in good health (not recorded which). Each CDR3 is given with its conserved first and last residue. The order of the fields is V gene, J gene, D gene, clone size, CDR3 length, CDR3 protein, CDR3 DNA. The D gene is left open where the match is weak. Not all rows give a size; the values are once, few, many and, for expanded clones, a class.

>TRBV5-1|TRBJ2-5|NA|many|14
CASSTRGLQETQYF
TGCGCCAGCAGCACCAGGGGCCTCCAAGAGACCCAGTACTTC
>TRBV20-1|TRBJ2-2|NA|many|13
CSARRESVGELFF
TGCAGTGCTAGGAGGGAGTCGGTCGGGGAGCTGTTTTTT
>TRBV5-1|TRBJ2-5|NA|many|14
CASSLATVPETQYF
TGCGCCAGCAGCTTGGCGACAGTTCCAGAGACCCAGTACTTC
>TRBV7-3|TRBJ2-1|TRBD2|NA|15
CASSPSSGIINEQFF
TGTGCCAGCAGCCCCTCTAGCGGGATAATCAATGAGCAGTTCTTC
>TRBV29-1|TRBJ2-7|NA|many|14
CSASGWGGRDEQYF
TGCAGCGCATCCGGGTGGGGAGGCCGGGACGAGCAGTACTTC
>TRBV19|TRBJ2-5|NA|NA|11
CASSIMETQYF
TGTGCCAGTAGTATCATGGAGACCCAGTACTTC
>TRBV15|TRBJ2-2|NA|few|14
CATSRGGSPGELFF
TGTGCCACCAGCAGAGGGGGATCCCCCGGGGAGCTGTTTTTT
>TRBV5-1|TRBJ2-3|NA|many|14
CASSPDKGTDTQYF
TGCGCCAGCAGCCCCGATAAAGGGACAGATACGCAGTATTTT
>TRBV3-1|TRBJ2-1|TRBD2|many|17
CASSQVPGLAENNEQFF
TGTGCCAGCAGCCAAGTTCCGGGACTAGCGGAGAACAATGAGCAGTTCTTC
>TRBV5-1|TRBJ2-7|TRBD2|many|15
CASSPPSGRAYEQYF
TGCGCCAGCAGCCCCCCTAGCGGGAGGGCCTACGAGCAGTACTTC
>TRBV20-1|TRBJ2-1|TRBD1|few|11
CSPRGLNEQFF
TGCAGTCCCAGGGGGCTCAATGAGCAGTTCTTC
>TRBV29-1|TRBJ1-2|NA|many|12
CSVGTEHYGYTF
TGCAGCGTTGGTACAGAGCACTATGGCTACACCTTC
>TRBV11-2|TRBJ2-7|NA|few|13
CASSFRETYEQYF
TGTGCCAGCAGCTTCAGGGAAACCTACGAGCAGTACTTC
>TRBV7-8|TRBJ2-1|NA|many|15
CASSLKESAYNEQFF
TGTGCCAGCAGCTTAAAGGAGTCAGCCTACAATGAGCAGTTCTTC
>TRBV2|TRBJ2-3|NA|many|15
CASKLRLEYPDTQYF
TGTGCCAGCAAATTACGACTAGAATACCCAGATACGCAGTATTTT
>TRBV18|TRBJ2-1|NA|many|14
CASSPGATYNEQFF
TGTGCCAGCTCACCGGGGGCTACCTACAATGAGCAGTTCTTC
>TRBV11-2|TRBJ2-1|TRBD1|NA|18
CASSFNQFGTGVNNEQFF
TGTGCCAGCAGCTTCAATCAATTTGGGACAGGGGTCAACAATGAGCAGTTCTTC
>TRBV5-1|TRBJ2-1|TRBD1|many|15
CASSPGQVNVDEQFF
TGCGCCAGCAGCCCAGGACAGGTTAATGTGGATGAGCAGTTCTTC
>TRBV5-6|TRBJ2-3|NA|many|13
CASRMGTTDTQYF
TGTGCCAGCAGAATGGGGACAACAGATACGCAGTATTTT
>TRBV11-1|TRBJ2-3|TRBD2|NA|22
CASSFALFYGTQREGRTDTQYF
TGTGCCAGCAGCTTCGCACTTTTTTACGGGACACAGCGGGAGGGCCGCACAGATACGCAGTATTTT
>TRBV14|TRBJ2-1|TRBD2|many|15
CASSSLREGYNEQFF
TGTGCCAGCAGCTCCTTGCGGGAGGGTTACAATGAGCAGTTCTTC
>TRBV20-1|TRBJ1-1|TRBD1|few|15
CSASPQTGGTTEAFF
TGCAGTGCTAGTCCCCAGACAGGGGGGACCACTGAAGCTTTCTTT
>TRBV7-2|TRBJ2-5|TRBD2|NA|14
CASRVAGGQETQYF
TGTGCCAGCAGAGTAGCGGGAGGGCAAGAGACCCAGTACTTC
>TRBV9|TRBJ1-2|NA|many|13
CASKGGASYGYTF
TGTGCCTCCAAGGGGGGGGCGAGCTATGGCTACACCTTC
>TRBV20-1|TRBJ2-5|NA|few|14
CSARRGGGWETQYF
TGCAGTGCTAGAAGAGGGGGTGGTTGGGAGACCCAGTACTTC